The entry below gives a single T cell receptor beta chain sequence along with its context. The antigen this receptor binds is unknown. Per-base qualities were not stored, and no clone one base away is much larger. The data are from a study of OX40 agonist ivuxolimab in advanced cancers. Context from the whole study: Ivuxolimab was an agonistic, fully human IgG2 monoclonal antibody directed against OX40 (CD134), a costimulatory receptor. Intravenous ivuxolimab was administered to patients every 2 weeks at six dose levels: 0.01, 0.1, 0.3, 1.5, 3 and 10 mg/kg. Prior anti-PD-1, anti-PD-L1 or anti-CTLA-4 therapy was permitted, and checkpoint inhibitors had been received by around 40% of dose-escalation patients. Peripheral TCRbeta sequencing aimed to test whether ivuxolimab altered TCR sequence diversity and caused clonal T-cell expansion. The paper reports the monotherapy dose-escalation portion (N = 52 patients) of the phase I ivuxolimab trial. Three dose-escalation patients achieved partial responses, one with hepatocellular carcinoma and two with cutaneous melanoma. In the dose-escalation cohort, over 65% of patients were male, and the mean age was roughly 60 years, with a range of about 23 to 90. Of the roughly 51 patients in dose escalation, about 20 had hepatocellular carcinoma, around 15 had melanoma, 9 had renal cell carcinoma and 9 had head and neck cancer.

The trial excluded patients who had a history of autoimmune disease or were on systemic immunosuppression. Peripheral blood for TCR sequencing was collected from all dose cohorts at baseline, on cycle 4 day 1, and on cycle 7 day 1. The samples were drawn from a first-in-human, open-label, multicenter phase I dose-escalation trial of ivuxolimab. Adults with locally advanced or metastatic melanoma, renal cell, hepatocellular, or head and neck squamous cell carcinoma were enrolled in the trial. Before TCR sequencing, CD4+ T cells and CD8+ T cells were sorted from peripheral blood as separate populations. What the study reported, not specific to this receptor: Low levels of normalized T-cell clonal expansion were also seen in some patients who did not respond. After ivuxolimab, expanded clones were on average more numerous among CD8+ T cells than among CD4+ T cells. Clonal expansion of both CD4+ and CD8+ blood T cells was observed from baseline to week 6 at doses 0.1 to 3.0 mg/kg. Which antigens the clonally expanded peripheral T cells were specific for was not determined. Partial responders in the 0.1-3.0 mg/kg groups had among the lowest normalized peripheral clonal expansion, especially among CD8+ T cells.

The CDR3 holds 15 amino acids from the cysteine to the phenylalanine. Of the read, only the CDR3 DNA is kept; its 45 bases are in frame from base 1. CDR1 and CDR2 are drawn from the germline V gene (reference sequence): MNHNY, SVGAGI. V trim: 7 bases; J trim: 3 bases; unmatched bases: 10. Genomic DNA was extracted from sorted cells for sequencing of the TCRbeta CDR3 region. The immunoSEQ Assay was used for sequencing of TCRbeta CDR3 regions. Here the immuneACCESS table is served through TCRdb, limited to in-frame sequences with V and J called. Missing clones are a known gap in these copies; in checked studies unresolved V genes cover under half, and the rest lacks a known reason. In all, the sample holds about 69,000 clones, and roughly nine tenths of those were seen once. The biggest ten clones account for 6.5% of the sample.

The rearrangement joined TRBV6-6 to TRBJ2-7; the junction holds 9 bases that match TRBD1. The sequenced sample was CD4+ or CD8+ T cells sorted from blood, obtained in a trial of the OX40 agonist ivuxolimab. The sequence was obtained from an adult with an advanced solid tumor such as melanoma, head and neck, liver or kidney cancer. In nucleotide form, the sequence is TGTGCCAGCACCTCCGGGACAGGGTGGGACTACGAGCAGTACTTC. Translation gives CASTSGTGWDYEQYF.